This TCR beta chain is drawn from a study of T cell clonotyping in hematopoietic cell transplantation. Notes on the study in general: Few recipient clonotypes overlapped donors; over 95% were de novo at given depth.

As to this clone: Its antigen remains unidentified.

Germline V gene lookup returns CDR1 GTSNPN and CDR2 SVGIG (reference sequence). This CDR3 contains 13 residues. V lost 2 bases and J 5 bases, leaving 10 bases between the germline ends. TCRdb's table, derived via immunoSEQ multiplex PCR, lists solely in-frame clones and lacks some. The sample lists over 25,000 clones, around 90% occurring once. Sample: PBMCs, taken 100 days after allogeneic stem cell transplant. The clonotype originates from a female patient aged 50-59 years who had an allogeneic stem cell transplant from a related donor, so the T cells may come from the graft donor. Some clones in this sample may be carry-over from other donors' samples. This sequence joins TRBV30 and TRBJ1-5; no reliable D call. CDR3 sequence (DNA): TGTGCCTGGAGTCCCGGCGGGGATCAGCCCCAGCATTTT. As protein: CAWSPGGDQPQHF.